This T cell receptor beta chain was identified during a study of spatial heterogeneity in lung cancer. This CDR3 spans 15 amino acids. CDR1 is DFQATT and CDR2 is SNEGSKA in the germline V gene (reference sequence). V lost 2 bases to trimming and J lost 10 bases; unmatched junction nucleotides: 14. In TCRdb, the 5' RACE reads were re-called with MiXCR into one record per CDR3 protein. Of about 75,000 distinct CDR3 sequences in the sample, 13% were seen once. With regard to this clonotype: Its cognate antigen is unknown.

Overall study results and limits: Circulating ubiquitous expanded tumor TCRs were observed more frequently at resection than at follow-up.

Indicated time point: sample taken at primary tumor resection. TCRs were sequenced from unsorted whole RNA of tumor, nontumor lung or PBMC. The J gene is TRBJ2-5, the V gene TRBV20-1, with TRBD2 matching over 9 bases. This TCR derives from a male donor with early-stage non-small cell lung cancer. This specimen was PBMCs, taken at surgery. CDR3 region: CSARPLAGPGGDQYF. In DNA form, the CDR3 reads TGCAGTGCTAGACCTCTAGCGGGACCCGGTGGCGACCAGTACTTC.